This T cell receptor (beta chain) came from a study of OX40 agonist ivuxolimab in advanced cancers. The CDR3 totals 18 residues. Germline values: CDR1 LNHDA, CDR2 SQIVND (reference sequence). J was trimmed by 4 bases and V by 6 bases; bases with no gene match: 14. No patient had autoimmune disease or received systemic immunosuppression. Sequenced by immunoSEQ multiplex PCR; TCRdb stores in-frame clones only, minus some. Of 70,000 or so clones listed, 80% to 85% are singletons. The sample here was CD4+ or CD8+ T cells sorted from blood, taken in a trial of the OX40 agonist ivuxolimab. The sequence was obtained from an adult with an advanced solid tumor such as melanoma, head and neck, liver or kidney cancer. The genes are TRBV19 and TRBJ2-3, with TRBD2 identical over 12 bases. The CDR3 here is CASSKRRLAGEFADTQYF. In DNA, the CDR3 is TGTGCCAGTAGCAAACGGCGACTAGCGGGAGAATTCGCAGATACGCAGTATTTT.